One and the same sample provided the 20 T cell receptor beta chains below, sequenced in a study of monozygotic twins with inflammatory bowel disease (dated by TCRdb to between 2018 and 2021). The library relied on 5' RACE. Sequencing was performed on an Illumina HiSeq 2500. TCRdb reprocessed the reads; each CDR3 protein sequence makes one entry, and DNA is unavailable. The table for this sample records approximately 330,000 distinct CDR3 sequences. The ten largest clones capture 2% to 2.5% of the sample. The source material was blood. These receptors were collected from a human donor with ulcerative colitis or Crohn's disease, or a healthy co-twin of an affected twin (not recorded which).

The chain joins TRBV7-9 to TRBJ2-1. CDR1 SEHNR and CDR2 FQNEAQ come from the germline V gene (reference sequence). The CDR3 is 13 residues long. CDR3 protein: CASSLDIHNEQFF.

This chain links TRBV30 with TRBJ2-5. Germline assignment: CDR1 GTSNPN and CDR2 SVGIG (reference sequence). This CDR3 region has 11 residues. The CDR3 sequence: CAWSATETQYF. Supplemented by reference TRBV30 and TRBJ2-5, the full variable domain reads SQTIHQWPATLVQPVGSPLSLECTVEGTSNPNLYWYRQAAGRGLQLLFYSVGIGQISSEVPQNLSASRPQDRQFILSSKKLLLSDSGFYLCAWSATETQYFGPGTRLLVL.

The CDR3 sequence: CASRDSEYHSPPHF. The chain couples TRBV12-3 or TRBV12-4 to TRBJ1-6; TCRdb lists TRBD1, though no DNA is available to test this call. This CDR3 is built from 14 residues.

This sequence joins TRBV7-9 and TRBJ2-1; TCRdb reports TRBD1, a call that lacks DNA to check it against. The CDR3 sequence is 16 residues long. Per germline, CDR1 SEHNR and CDR2 FQNEAQ (reference sequence). The CDR3 spells CASSPGRGGGYNEQFF.

The J gene is TRBJ2-7, the V gene TRBV2. Germline values: CDR1 SNHLY, CDR2 FYNNEI. CDR3 length: 13 amino acids. The CDR3: CASDDRSSYEQYF.

V gene TRBV20-1 combines with J gene TRBJ2-1; TCRdb's D call of TRBD2 is untestable without DNA. Germline CDR1 and CDR2: DFQATT and SNEGSKA (reference sequence). The CDR3 loop spans 12 amino acids. The CDR3 sequence: CSARASGNEQFF.

V is TRBV29-1 and J is TRBJ2-7. Looked up from germline, CDR1 is SQVTM and CDR2 is ANQGSEA. CDR3 length equals 11 residues. CDR3 loop: CSAGRGYEQYF.

The V call is TRBV6-2 or TRBV6-3, the J call TRBJ2-5; TCRdb outputs TRBD2, but without DNA this stays unchecked. This CDR3 is 15 amino acids long. CDR1 MNHEY and CDR2 SVGEGT come from the germline V gene. CDR3 residues: CATSVGLADKETQYF.

This sequence joins TRBV6-1 and TRBJ2-1; TCRdb indicates TRBD1, and absent DNA this call remains unverified. The CDR3 contains 14 residues. CDR1 and CDR2 (germline): MNHNS, SASEGT. The CDR3 loop reads CASSRDRGVNEQFF.

J is TRBJ1-5 and V is TRBV7-8; TCRdb names TRBD1, which stays unverified in the absence of DNA. The CDR3 runs 16 residues. Germline CDR1 and CDR2: SGHVS and FQNEAQ. The CDR3 region is CASSFLGGQMGSPQHF.

The chain employs TRBV6-6 and TRBJ1-1; TCRdb's D gene call, TRBD1, goes unchecked for lack of DNA. CDR3 length equals 13 residues. Germline assignment: CDR1 MNHNY and CDR2 SVGAGI (reference sequence). The CDR3 sequence is CASSYGTEPEALF.

This chain joins TRBV4-1 and TRBJ2-7; without DNA, the TCRdb call of TRBD2 cannot be checked. The CDR3 has 17 amino acids. Germline CDR1 reads MGHRA; CDR2 reads YSYEKL. This CDR3 reads CASSQRPVAGVGGEQYF.

J is TRBJ1-2 and V is TRBV4-3; the TCRdb call, TRBD1, lacks DNA for checking. The CDR3 extends over 15 amino acids. CDR1 is LGHNA and CDR2 is YSLEER in the germline V gene. CDR3 sequence reads: CASSQDLDRRGGYTF.

The chain is built from TRBV2 and TRBJ2-2. Germline-derived CDR1 and CDR2 are SNHLY and FYNNEI. This CDR3 spans 13 amino acids. This CDR3 reads CASSAENTGELFF.

The rearrangement uses TRBV20-1 and TRBJ2-7; with no DNA, the TCRdb D assignment of TRBD2 cannot be verified. Per the germline V gene, CDR1 is DFQATT and CDR2 is SNEGSKA (reference sequence). The CDR3 sequence is 14 residues long. The CDR3: CSASVSGYSYEQYF.

V gene TRBV7-9 combines with J gene TRBJ2-5. The CDR3 loop spans 14 amino acids. From germline, CDR1 is SEHNR and CDR2 FQNEAQ (reference sequence). CDR3 loop: CASSLNHGKETQYF.

The genes are TRBV18 and TRBJ2-7. This CDR3 is built from 14 residues. The germline V gene encodes CDR1 KGHSH and CDR2 LQKENI. The CDR3 region is CASSPGWGRYEQYF.

Here the CDR3 reads CASSPGALRDRAYEQYF. The chain links TRBV18 to TRBJ2-7; there is no DNA to check the TCRdb D call of TRBD1. Germline V CDR1 and CDR2: KGHSH, LQKENI. The CDR3 covers 17 residues.

This sequence joins TRBV7-2 and TRBJ1-1; there is no DNA to check the TCRdb D call of TRBD1. CDR1 is SGHTA, CDR2 FQGNSA, per germline. The CDR3 is made up of 14 amino acids. The CDR3 region is CASSSNRGNTEAFF.

The chain links TRBV12-3 or TRBV12-4 to TRBJ2-3; TCRdb's D call of TRBD2 is untestable without DNA. The CDR3 totals 16 residues. The CDR3 protein is CASSLGDSGRWDTQYF.